These 9 T cell receptor beta chains originate from one sample sequenced in a study of identical twins. One entry per CDR3 protein results from TCRdb running MiXCR on the 5' RACE reads. The sample has about 810,000 distinct CDR3 sequences; 12% are singletons. This sample was also put to use in a study of yellow fever vaccine responses in identical twins.

The sequencing input was PBMCs. The receptor set was obtained from a woman younger than 35 in good health.

This clonotype was seen many times. The J gene is TRBJ2-1, the V gene TRBV27; TRBD1 is a possible D gene (5 bases). The CDR3 has 13 amino acids. Germline assignment: CDR1 MNHEY and CDR2 SMNVEV (reference sequence). Between the trimmed V and J ends, which lost 5 bases and 7 bases, there was a span of 12 bases. DNA for the CDR3: TGTGCCAGCAGTACGAAAAGGGGTAATGAGCAGTTCTTC. Encoded protein: CASSTKRGNEQFF.

The chain couples TRBV3-1 to TRBJ2-7; D is possibly TRBD1 or TRBD2 (5 bases each). Germline V gene lookup returns CDR1 LGHDT and CDR2 YNNKEL (reference sequence). Between the trimmed V and J ends, which lost 5 bases and 3 bases, there was a span of 23 bases. The CDR3 has 17 residues. The CDR3 DNA follows: TGTGCCAGCAGCTCGGGATCTGGGCAGGGCCATAACTACGAGCAGTACTTC. Its translation is CASSSGSGQGHNYEQYF.

Points on this clonotype: Relative to the germline gene, one junction end is altered; a read error may explain this. The gene calls are TRBV18 and TRBJ2-1, with D possibly being TRBD2 (5 bases). The CDR3 spans 15 residues. Germline V gene sequence: CDR1 KGHSH, CDR2 LQKENI. The CDR3 DNA is TGTGCCAGCTCACCGTCGGGAAGCTCCTACAATGGGCAGTTCTTC. Residues: CASSPSGSSYNGQFF.

J is TRBJ1-6 and V is TRBV7-3; 7 bases line up with TRBD1. The junction had 4 bases not matched to a gene; V was cut back by 5 bases and J by 6 bases. The length of the CDR3 is 14 residues. From germline, CDR1 is SGHTA and CDR2 FQGTGA. The CDR3 nucleotides read TGTGCCAGCAGCCAGGGACAGAGTAATTCACCCCTCCACTTT. Translated, it gives CASSQGQSNSPLHF.

The gene calls are TRBV2 and TRBJ2-2; the match to TRBD2 covers 13 bases. V lost 0 bases to trimming and J lost 0 bases; unmatched junction nucleotides: 7. The germline gives CDR1 SNHLY, CDR2 FYNNEI. This CDR3 has 20 amino acids. CDR3 DNA sequence: TGTGCCAGCAGTGAAGCATCATGGACTAGCGGGAGCCCGAACACCGGGGAGCTGTTTTTT. This gives the protein CASSEASWTSGSPNTGELFF.

The chain has TRBV20-1 and TRBJ1-1, with D unresolved. Germline V gene sequence: CDR1 DFQATT, CDR2 SNEGSKA (reference sequence). Deletions cut 0 bases from V and 1 base from J, with 3 bases between. The CDR3 is made up of 12 amino acids. Here the CDR3 reads CSAREKNTEAFF. For the CDR3, the DNA is TGCAGTGCTAGAGAAAAGAACACTGAAGCTTTCTTT.

This clonotype showed up just a few times. The V gene is TRBV10-3, the J gene TRBJ2-2; D gene uncertain. The CDR3 is made up of 13 amino acids. Per germline, CDR1 ENHRY and CDR2 SYGVKD. V was trimmed by 3 bases and J by 5 bases, leaving 7 bases between them. The CDR3 protein is CAISDEQTGELFF. CDR3 in DNA: TGTGCCATCAGTGATGAGCAAACCGGGGAGCTGTTTTTT.

The chain combines TRBV12-3 or TRBV12-4 with TRBJ2-3, with 9 bases aligning to TRBD2. The CDR3 runs 16 residues. Trimming removed 5 bases from V and 3 bases from J; junction bases left unmatched: 9. CDR3 sequence reads: CASSPGASGETDTQYF. CDR3 bases: TGTGCCAGCAGTCCCGGGGCTAGCGGGGAAACAGATACGCAGTATTTT.

This clonotype was observed a few times. CDR3 in amino acids: CATSSGTDINIQYF. CDR3 nucleotides: TGTGCCACCAGCTCCGGGACAGACATAAACATTCAGTACTTC. V usage is TRBV15 and J usage is TRBJ2-4; 7 bases fit TRBD1. The V segment lost 5 bases and the J segment 6 bases; nucleotides outside the gene matches: 7. The length of the CDR3 is 14 residues. CDR1 and CDR2 from the germline V gene are LNHNV and YYDKDF (reference sequence).